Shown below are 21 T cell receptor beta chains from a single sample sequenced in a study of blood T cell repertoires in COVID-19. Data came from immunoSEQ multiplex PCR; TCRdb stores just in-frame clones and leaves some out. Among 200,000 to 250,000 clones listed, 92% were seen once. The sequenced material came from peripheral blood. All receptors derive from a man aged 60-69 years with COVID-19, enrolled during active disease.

CDR3 sequence reads: CASSKDRRGYTF. CDR3 DNA: TGTGCCAGCAGCAAGGACAGACGGGGCTACACCTTC. The chain recombines TRBV27 with TRBJ1-2, with D possibly TRBD1 on 6 matching bases. Per germline, CDR1 MNHEY and CDR2 SMNVEV (reference sequence). The CDR3 consists of 12 residues. Trimming took off 6 bases at V and 8 bases at J, with 13 bases between the two ends.

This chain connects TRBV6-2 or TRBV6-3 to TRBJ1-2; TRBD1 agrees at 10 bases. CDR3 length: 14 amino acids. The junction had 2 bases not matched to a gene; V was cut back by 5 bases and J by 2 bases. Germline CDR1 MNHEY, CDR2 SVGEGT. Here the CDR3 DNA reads TGTGCCAGCAGTGAGACAGGGGGCAACTATGGCTACACCTTC. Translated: CASSETGGNYGYTF.

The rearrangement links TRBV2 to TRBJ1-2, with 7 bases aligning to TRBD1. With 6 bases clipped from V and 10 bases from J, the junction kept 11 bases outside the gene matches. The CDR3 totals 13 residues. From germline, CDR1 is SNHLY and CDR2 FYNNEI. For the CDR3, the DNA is TGTGCCAGCAGCGCCAGTCAGCAGGGGGTCTACACCTTC. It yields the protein CASSASQQGVYTF.

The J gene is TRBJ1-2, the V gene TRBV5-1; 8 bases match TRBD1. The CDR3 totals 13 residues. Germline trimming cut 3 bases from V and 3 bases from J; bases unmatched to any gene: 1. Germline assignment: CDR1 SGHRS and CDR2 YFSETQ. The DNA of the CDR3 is TGCGCCAGCAGCTCGACAGGGGACTATGGCTACACCTTC. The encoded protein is CASSSTGDYGYTF.

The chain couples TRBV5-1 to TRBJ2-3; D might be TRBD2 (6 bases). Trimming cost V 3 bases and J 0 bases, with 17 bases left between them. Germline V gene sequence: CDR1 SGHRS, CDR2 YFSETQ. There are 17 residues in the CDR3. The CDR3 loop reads CASSSGVAVPSTDTQYF. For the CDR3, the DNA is TGCGCCAGCAGCTCCGGGGTAGCGGTTCCTAGCACAGATACGCAGTATTTT.

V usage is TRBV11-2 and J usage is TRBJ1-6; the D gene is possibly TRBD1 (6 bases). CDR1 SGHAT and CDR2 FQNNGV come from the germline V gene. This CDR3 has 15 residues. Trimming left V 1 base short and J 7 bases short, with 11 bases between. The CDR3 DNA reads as TGTGCCAGCAGCTTAGTACAGGGAGGGAATTCACCCCTCCACTTT. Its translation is CASSLVQGGNSPLHF.

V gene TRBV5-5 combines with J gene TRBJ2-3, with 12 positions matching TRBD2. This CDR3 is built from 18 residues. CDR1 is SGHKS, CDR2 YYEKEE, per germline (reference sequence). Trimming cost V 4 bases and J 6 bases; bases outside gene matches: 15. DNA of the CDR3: TGTGCCAGCAGCCCCCCATCGGGACTAGCGGGTGGGGTGGATACGCAGTATTTT. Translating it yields CASSPPSGLAGGVDTQYF.

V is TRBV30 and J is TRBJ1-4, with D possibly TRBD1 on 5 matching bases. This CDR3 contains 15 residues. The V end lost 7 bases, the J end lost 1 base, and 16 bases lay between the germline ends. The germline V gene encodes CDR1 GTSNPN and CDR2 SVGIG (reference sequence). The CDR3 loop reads CASNRGGGTNEKLFF. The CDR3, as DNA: TGTGCCTCCAACCGCGGGGGGGGAACTAATGAAAAACTGTTTTTT.

The CDR3 coding sequence is TGTGCCAGCAGCGTAGTTCTAGCAGGTACGCAGTATTTT. Encoded protein: CASSVVLAGTQYF. The rearrangement links TRBV9 to TRBJ2-3; possibly TRBD2 for D (5 bases). The CDR3 totals 13 residues. With 0 bases removed from V and 8 bases from J, the gap between germline ends came to 10 bases. CDR1 and CDR2 from the germline V gene are SGDLS and YYNGEE.

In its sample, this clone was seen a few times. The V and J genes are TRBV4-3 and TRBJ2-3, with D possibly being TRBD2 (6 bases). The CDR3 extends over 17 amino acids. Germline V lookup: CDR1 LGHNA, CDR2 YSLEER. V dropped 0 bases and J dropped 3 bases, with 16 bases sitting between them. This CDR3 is CASSQEAPPRETDTQYF. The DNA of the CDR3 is TGCGCCAGCAGCCAAGAAGCCCCCCCGCGGGAAACAGATACGCAGTATTTT.

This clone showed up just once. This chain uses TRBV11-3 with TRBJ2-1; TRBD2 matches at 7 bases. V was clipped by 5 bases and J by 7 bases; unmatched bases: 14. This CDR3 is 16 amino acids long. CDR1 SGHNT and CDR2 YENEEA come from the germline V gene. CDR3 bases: TGTGCCAGCAGCCAGAGAGGCGGCGGGAGCCTTAATGAGCAGTTCTTC. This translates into CASSQRGGGSLNEQFF.

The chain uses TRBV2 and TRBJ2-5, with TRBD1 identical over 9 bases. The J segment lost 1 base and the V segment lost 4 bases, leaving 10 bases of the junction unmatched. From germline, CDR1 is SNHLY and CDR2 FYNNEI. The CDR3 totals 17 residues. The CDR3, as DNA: TGTGCCAGCAGTGGTCCCTCGACAGGGGGAGGCCAAGAGACCCAGTACTTC. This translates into CASSGPSTGGGQETQYF. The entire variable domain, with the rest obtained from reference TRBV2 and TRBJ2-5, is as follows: EPEVTQTPSHQVTQMGQEVILRCVPISNHLYFYWYRQILGQKVEFLVSFYNNEISEKSEIFDDQFSVERPDGSNFTLKIRSTKLEDSAMYFCASSGPSTGGGQETQYFGPGTRLLVL.

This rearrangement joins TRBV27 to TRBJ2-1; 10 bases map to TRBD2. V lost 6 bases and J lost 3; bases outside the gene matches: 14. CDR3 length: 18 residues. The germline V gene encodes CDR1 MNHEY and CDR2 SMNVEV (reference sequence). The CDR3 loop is CASRLRISSGGLYNEQFF. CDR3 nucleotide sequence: TGTGCCAGCAGACTACGGATTTCTAGCGGGGGCCTCTACAATGAGCAGTTCTTC.

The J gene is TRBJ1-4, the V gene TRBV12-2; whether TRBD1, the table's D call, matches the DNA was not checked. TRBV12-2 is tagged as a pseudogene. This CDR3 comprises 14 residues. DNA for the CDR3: TGTGCAAGTCGCTTAGGACAGGGAGAGGAAAAACTGTTTTTT. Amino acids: CASRLGQGEEKLFF.

The CDR3 spells CASSWGGRTNSYEQYF. The CDR3 nucleotides read TGTGCCAGCAGTTGGGGCGGGAGGACAAATTCCTACGAGCAGTACTTC. The chain joins TRBV6-5 to TRBJ2-7; 8 bases align to TRBD2. There are 16 residues in the CDR3. CDR1 MNHEY and CDR2 SVGAGI come from the germline V gene. V lost 4 bases, J lost 1 base, and 9 bases stayed unmatched.

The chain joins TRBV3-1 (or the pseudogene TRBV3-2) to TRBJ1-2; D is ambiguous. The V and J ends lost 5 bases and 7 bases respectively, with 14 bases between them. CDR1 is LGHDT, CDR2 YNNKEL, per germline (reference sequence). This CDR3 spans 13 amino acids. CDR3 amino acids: CASSSRGLGGYTF. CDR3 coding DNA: TGTGCCAGCAGCTCCCGGGGTTTGGGTGGCTACACCTTC.

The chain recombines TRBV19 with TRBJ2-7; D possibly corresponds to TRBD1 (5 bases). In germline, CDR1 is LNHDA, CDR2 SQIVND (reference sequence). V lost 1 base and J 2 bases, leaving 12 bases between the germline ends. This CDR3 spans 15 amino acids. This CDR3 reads CASSIGATAPYEQYF. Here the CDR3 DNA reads TGTGCCAGTAGTATAGGGGCGACAGCCCCCTACGAGCAGTACTTC. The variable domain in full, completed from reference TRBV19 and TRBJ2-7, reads DGGITQSPKYLFRKEGQNVTLSCEQNLNHDAMYWYRQDPGQGLRLIYYSQIVNDFQKGDIAEGYSVSREKKESFPLTVTSAQKNPTAFYLCASSIGATAPYEQYFGPGTRLTVT.

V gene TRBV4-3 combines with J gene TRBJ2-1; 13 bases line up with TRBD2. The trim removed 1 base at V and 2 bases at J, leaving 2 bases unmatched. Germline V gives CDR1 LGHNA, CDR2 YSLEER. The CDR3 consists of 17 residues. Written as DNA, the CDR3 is TGCGCCAGCAGCCAAGGACTAGCGGGAGGTACCTACAATGAGCAGTTCTTC. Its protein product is CASSQGLAGGTYNEQFF.

CDR3 protein: CATTWGTNTDTQYF. The CDR3 DNA sequence: TGTGCCACCACCTGGGGGACTAACACAGATACGCAGTATTTT. V and J are TRBV15 and TRBJ2-3; 7 nucleotides line up with TRBD2. From germline, CDR1 is LNHNV and CDR2 YYDKDF (reference sequence). There are 14 residues in the CDR3. The V segment lost 7 bases and the J segment 2 bases; nucleotides outside the gene matches: 6.

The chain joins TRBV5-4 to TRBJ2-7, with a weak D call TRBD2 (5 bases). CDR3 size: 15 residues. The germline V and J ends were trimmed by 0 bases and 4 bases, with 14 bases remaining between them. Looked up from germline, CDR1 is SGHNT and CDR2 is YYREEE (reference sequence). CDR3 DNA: TGTGCCAGCAGCTTGGCCGGGCTAGCAGGATACGAGCAGTACTTC. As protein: CASSLAGLAGYEQYF.

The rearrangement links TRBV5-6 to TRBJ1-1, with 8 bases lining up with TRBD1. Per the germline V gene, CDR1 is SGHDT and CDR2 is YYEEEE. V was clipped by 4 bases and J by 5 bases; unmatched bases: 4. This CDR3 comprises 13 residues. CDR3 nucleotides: TGTGCCAGCAGCATTGGACAGGGTACTGAAGCTTTCTTT. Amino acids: CASSIGQGTEAFF.